Listed here are 18 T cell receptor beta chains from one sample, sequenced in a study of blood T cell repertoires in COVID-19. TCRdb's table, derived via immunoSEQ multiplex PCR, lists solely in-frame clones and lacks some. The table has nearly 250,000 clones, around 86% seen once. The sequencing sample was made of PBMCs or T cells enriched from blood (not recorded which). Receptors originate from a woman in her fifties or sixties who had recovered from COVID-19.

This clone has just one count. V is TRBV7-2 and J is TRBJ2-3; 14 nucleotides agree with TRBD2. Trimming took 2 bases from V and 4 from J; bases not matched to a gene: 8. The germline V gene encodes CDR1 SGHTA and CDR2 FQGNSA. The CDR3 has 18 amino acids. CDR3 protein: CASSLRPRLAGGPDTQYF. CDR3 nucleotides: TGTGCCAGCAGCTTAAGGCCCCGACTAGCGGGAGGGCCAGATACGCAGTATTTT. Full variable domain (remainder filled in from reference TRBV7-2 and TRBJ2-3): GAGVSQSPSNKVTEKGKDVELRCDPISGHTALYWYRQSLGQGLEFLIYFQGNSAPDKSGLPSDRFSAERTGGSVSTLTIQRTQQEDSAVYLCASSLRPRLAGGPDTQYFGPGTRLTVL.

V is TRBV6-2 or TRBV6-3 and J is TRBJ2-7; 10 bases line up with TRBD1. The CDR3 is 15 amino acids. V shed 6 bases and J 5 bases; nucleotides not matched to a gene: 10. CDR1 is MNHEY and CDR2 is SVGEGT in the germline V gene. CDR3 region: CASSGAGQGFNEQYF. CDR3 coding DNA: TGTGCCAGCAGCGGAGCGGGACAGGGGTTCAACGAGCAGTACTTC.

This clone was observed a single time. This rearrangement joins TRBV11-1 to TRBJ2-7, with 9 bases identical to TRBD2. Trimming cost V 2 bases and J 3 bases; bases outside gene matches: 5. The length of the CDR3 is 15 residues. Per the germline V gene, CDR1 is SGHAT and CDR2 is FQDESV (reference sequence). For the CDR3, the DNA is TGTGCCAGCAGCTTAAGAGCGGGGGGTGTCTACGAGCAGTACTTC. Protein sequence: CASSLRAGGVYEQYF. The full variable domain, in which reference TRBV11-1 and TRBJ2-7 provide the parts outside the CDR3, is EAEVAQSPRYKITEKSQAVAFWCDPISGHATLYWYRQILGQGPELLVQFQDESVVDDSQLPKDRFSAERLKGVDSTLKIQPAELGDSAMYLCASSLRAGGVYEQYFGPGTRLTVT.

J is TRBJ1-6 and V is TRBV4-3; 7 bases map to TRBD1. CDR1 and CDR2 from the germline V gene are LGHNA and YSLEER. This CDR3 is built from 19 residues. The J segment lost 0 bases and the V segment lost 1 base, leaving 9 bases of the junction unmatched. The CDR3 reads CASSQVLTGDSSYNSPLHF. CDR3 in DNA: TGCGCCAGCAGCCAAGTTCTAACCGGGGACAGCTCCTATAATTCACCCCTCCACTTT.

The chain has TRBV19 and TRBJ1-2; 7 nucleotides line up with TRBD1. CDR3 size: 14 residues. CDR1 is LNHDA, CDR2 SQIVND, per germline (reference sequence). The V segment lost 5 bases and the J segment 0 bases; nucleotides outside the gene matches: 3. CDR3: CASSEGQSNYGYTF. CDR3 in DNA: TGTGCCAGTAGTGAGGGACAGTCTAACTATGGCTACACCTTC.

This clone was seen a handful of times. The gene calls are TRBV11-2 and TRBJ2-7; D unresolved. Trimming removed 3 bases from V and 6 bases from J, with 3 bases in between. The CDR3 is 10 residues long. CDR1 is SGHAT, CDR2 FQNNGV, per germline. CDR3 loop: CASSFSEQYF. The CDR3 nucleotides read TGTGCCAGCAGCTTCTCCGAGCAGTACTTC.

This chain joins TRBV9 and TRBJ1-1, with D perhaps matching TRBD1 (5 bases). This CDR3 has 15 amino acids. Germline V gene data show CDR1 as SGDLS and CDR2 as YYNGEE. V dropped 0 bases and J dropped 1 base, with 10 bases sitting between them. The CDR3 DNA sequence: TGTGCCAGCAGCGTAGAAGGGGAAGCGAACACTGAAGCTTTCTTT. Translating it yields CASSVEGEANTEAFF.

The chain is built from TRBV7-2 and TRBJ1-6; 9 bases align to TRBD1. Trimming at V came to 5 bases and at J to 9 bases, leaving 5 bases not matched to a gene. The CDR3 covers 14 residues. Germline V gives CDR1 SGHTA, CDR2 FQGNSA. CDR3 bases: TGTGCCAGCAGCACAGGGGGCGGGAGTTCACCCCTCCACTTT. It yields the protein CASSTGGGSSPLHF.

The chain carries TRBV3-1 (or the pseudogene TRBV3-2) and TRBJ2-7, with 7 bases identical to TRBD1. There are 15 residues in the CDR3. Per germline, CDR1 LGHDT and CDR2 YNNKEL (reference sequence). The V segment lost 3 bases and the J segment 3 bases; nucleotides outside the gene matches: 8. CDR3 sequence reads: CASSHYGQVYYEQYF. The DNA of the CDR3 is TGTGCCAGCAGCCATTATGGACAGGTTTACTACGAGCAGTACTTC.

The chain is built from TRBV9 and TRBJ1-3; no clear D gene. Germline CDR1 SGDLS, CDR2 YYNGEE. Deletions cut 3 bases from V and 2 bases from J, with 12 bases between. This CDR3 comprises 15 residues. CDR3 in amino acids: CASSAVSGTGNTIYF. In DNA form, the CDR3 reads TGTGCCAGCAGCGCCGTCTCGGGGACTGGAAACACCATATATTTT.

The chain links TRBV4-2 to TRBJ2-1, with 9 positions matching TRBD1. Trimming cost V 0 bases and J 2 bases; bases outside gene matches: 5. This CDR3 contains 17 residues. Germline values: CDR1 LGHNA, CDR2 YNFKEQ. The CDR3: CASSQDPGQGTYNEQFF. The CDR3 coding sequence is TGTGCCAGCAGCCAAGATCCCGGACAGGGGACCTACAATGAGCAGTTCTTC.

The sample holds a few counts of this clone. V and J are TRBV9 and TRBJ1-1; a possible D gene is TRBD1 (6 bases). The V and J ends lost 0 bases and 1 base respectively, with 16 bases between them. CDR3 length: 17 residues. The germline gives CDR1 SGDLS, CDR2 YYNGEE. CDR3 bases: TGTGCCAGCAGCGTAGCCGTTACAGGGAGACGGAACACTGAAGCTTTCTTT. Its translation: CASSVAVTGRRNTEAFF.

The chain is built from TRBV7-8 and TRBJ1-3; D is possibly TRBD1 (5 bases). In germline, CDR1 is SGHVS, CDR2 FQNEAQ. Trimming left V 5 bases short and J 2 bases short, with 16 bases between. The CDR3 is made up of 16 amino acids. The CDR3 DNA reads as TGTGCCAGCAGCCAATGGGGGGGAATCGCTGGAAACACCATATATTTT. As protein: CASSQWGGIAGNTIYF.

The V and J genes are TRBV7-2 and TRBJ2-1, with 10 bases matching TRBD2. V lost 4 bases and J lost 5; bases outside the gene matches: 5. Germline CDR1 reads SGHTA; CDR2 reads FQGNSA. This CDR3 comprises 15 residues. The CDR3 protein is CASSSTSGKNNEQFF. DNA of the CDR3: TGTGCCAGCAGCTCTACTAGCGGGAAAAACAATGAGCAGTTCTTC.

In this sample, this clone turned up once. This chain connects TRBV18 to TRBJ1-5; 7 bases align to TRBD1. Per the germline V gene, CDR1 is KGHSH and CDR2 is LQKENI. J lost 5 bases, V lost 2 bases, and 6 bases had no gene match. The CDR3 is 15 residues long. CDR3 amino acids: CASSPGQDSYQPQHF. DNA for the CDR3: TGTGCCAGCTCACCAGGACAGGATAGTTATCAGCCCCAGCATTTT.

This rearrangement joins TRBV29-1 to TRBJ1-5; TRBD1 might be the D (5 bases). The V and J ends lost 3 bases and 4 bases respectively, with 10 bases between them. The CDR3 has 13 residues. Germline V gene data show CDR1 as SQVTM and CDR2 as ANQGSEA. CDR3 amino acids: CSVETDRNQPQHF. CDR3 nucleotides: TGCAGCGTTGAGACAGATAGAAATCAGCCCCAGCATTTT.

The chain uses TRBV7-3 and TRBJ2-3, with D maybe TRBD1 (6 bases). V shed 2 bases and J shed 8 bases, with 11 bases lying between them. CDR3 length equals 13 residues. Germline loops: CDR1 SGHTA, CDR2 FQGTGA. CDR3 DNA: TGTGCCAGCAGCTTAGGGGGCGGAGGTACGCAGTATTTT. It is translated as CASSLGGGGTQYF.

The gene calls are TRBV6-1 and TRBJ2-7, with D perhaps matching TRBD2 (5 bases). CDR3 size: 13 residues. In germline, CDR1 is MNHNS, CDR2 SASEGT. The germline V and J ends were trimmed by 3 bases and 7 bases, with 13 bases remaining between them. The CDR3 region has the DNA TGTGCCAGCAGTGAGATCTTCTCGGGAGAGCAGTACTTC. Its protein product is CASSEIFSGEQYF.